This TCR beta chain emerged from a study of shared clonotypes between healthy human individuals. This clone was observed once. The protocol was immunoSEQ multiplex PCR, while the TCRdb copy is restricted to in-frame clones and leaves out a portion. The table shows 900,000 to 1,200,000 clones, with around 78% occurring only once. Germline-derived CDR1 and CDR2 are SEHNR and FQNEAQ (reference sequence). V gave up 3 bases and J gave up 5 bases, with 19 bases separating them. The length of the CDR3 is 16 residues. The material sequenced was memory CD4+ T cells from PBMCs. As to subset: CD45RA-negative fraction. The chain carries TRBV7-9 and TRBJ2-5, with D perhaps matching TRBD2 (6 bases). The clonotype comes from a man younger than 35 in good health. Some clones in this sample may be carry-over from other donors' samples. The DNA for the CDR3 is TGTGCCAGCAGCTTCTTAAATCTCCGGGGGTCGGAGACCCAGTACTTC. It specifies CASSFLNLRGSETQYF.